A single T cell receptor (beta chain) is shown here with its context. Its antigen is still unknown. Per-base quality was not reported, and no clone a single base away is much larger than it. The sample comes from a study of Ad26.COV2.S vaccination and SARS-CoV-2 variants (dated by TCRdb to the early 2020s). Looking at the study overall: TCRbeta repertoire sequencing served as the tool for gauging how specific and how broad the SARS-CoV-2-reactive T cell receptors were following Ad26.COV2.S vaccination. The TCR-sequenced set comprised about 32 samples: around 20 Ad26.COV2.S vaccine recipients, 5 placebo recipients and 8 SARS-CoV-2 convalescent individuals.

The germline V gene supplies CDR1 KGHSH and CDR2 LQKENI. Deletion took 0 bases off V and 2 bases off J, with a span of 8 bases between the germline ends. The CDR3 contains 14 residues, cysteine and phenylalanine counted. Just the 42-base CDR3 DNA is kept, in frame starting at base 1. Explained via the paper, the time point label denotes: individuals recovered from natural SARS-CoV-2 infection. Here is what the overall study found, with its caveats: Non-spike TCR breadth was comparable between vaccine and placebo recipients, consistent with the vaccine containing only spike. Substantial breadth of spike-specific CD8+ and CD4+ T cell responses was reported after vaccination. It was noted by the authors that total T cell responses may have been underestimated by the TCR breadth and depth analyses. Ad26.COV2.S recipients had higher spike-specific TCR breadth than placebo recipients (P = 0.0014).

The immunoSEQ Assay was used to sequence TCRbeta CDR3 regions. After extraction, genomic DNA underwent amplification by bias-controlled multiplex PCR, followed by high-throughput sequencing. As for how the authors treated the data: To quantify the absolute abundance of each unique TCRbeta CDR3 region, sequences were collapsed and filtered. T cell fraction was estimated by normalizing TCRbeta template counts to usable DNA, with usable DNA measured through amplification of reference genes found in all nucleated cells. Repertoire TCRs were annotated as SARS-CoV-2-specific when V gene, CDR3 amino acid sequence and J gene were exactly matched to a known reactive TCR set. The reference SARS-CoV-2 TCR set was obtained from MIRA and was filtered for enrichment in COVID-19-positive ImmuneCODE repertoires, whereby public or cross-reactive TCRs were removed. Drawing on the MIRA antigens, annotated TCRs were analysed further at the level of specific ORF or position within ORF. Breadth was defined as the number of annotated unique rearrangements divided by the total number of unique productive rearrangements, and depth was defined as the summed frequency of the annotated unique rearrangements. TCR breadth was compared between groups using two-sided Wilcoxon rank-sum tests. TCRdb retrieved this table from immuneACCESS and kept in-frame rearrangements only. Not all clones are present; in checked studies, unresolved V genes account for under half, and no reason is known for the remainder. V and J calls plus clone size are reproduced from that table; the DNA served to infer D and trimming. The sample table lists about 140,000 clones, 86% of them with a count of one. The ten largest account for around 5.1% of the sample.

This specimen was peripheral blood, taken after recovery from COVID-19. The chain links TRBV18 with TRBJ2-7, with no reliable assignment of the D segment. This TCR came from a human donor who had recovered from COVID-19. The DNA reads TGTGCCAGCTCACCACCACAGCCAACCTACGAGCAGTACTTC. It codes for CASSPPQPTYEQYF.